This T cell receptor (beta chain) was observed in a study of blood T cells in healthy people across ages. General observations from the study: Total diversity from one million sequenced T cells was likely underestimated. Fewer expanded clones and more diversity marked long-lived versus aged donors.

As to this clonotype: Antigen specificity is unknown.

CDR3 length: 15 amino acids. Germline trimming cut 0 bases from V and 4 bases from J; bases unmatched to any gene: 5. From germline, CDR1 is SGDLS and CDR2 YYNGEE. Through a sample-barcoded 5' primer and a J-beta primer mix, a second PCR was run for roughly 6 to 12 cycles. Every sample returned 3 million or more CDR3-containing paired-end reads. TCRdb fed the 5' RACE reads into MiXCR, producing one record per CDR3 protein. Of fewer than 2,000,000 distinct CDR3 sequences in the sample, roughly a third were seen once. The chain carries TRBV9 and TRBJ2-3; 7 bases are shared with TRBD2. This TCR was recovered from a woman aged 30 to 39 in good health. The sequenced material came from blood. In nucleotides, the CDR3 is TGTGCCAGCAGCGTAGGGCCGGGAGGCGCAGATACGCAGTATTTT. It encodes CASSVGPGGADTQYF. Variable domain in full (rest from reference TRBV9 and TRBJ2-3): DSGVTQTPKHLITATGQRVTLRCSPRSGDLSVYWYQQSLDQGLQFLIQYYNGEERAKGNILERFSAQQFPDLHSELNLSSLELGDSALYFCASSVGPGGADTQYFGPGTRLTVL.